These 9 T cell receptor beta chains came from one sample sequenced in a study of neurological immune-mediated disorders. A single record per CDR3 protein comes from TCRdb applying MiXCR to the 5' RACE reads. The sample includes some 57,000 distinct CDR3 sequences, over 3.5% of them seen just once. The sequenced sample was PBMCs. Source of these receptors: a man aged 60-69 years with multiple sclerosis.

This clonotype was observed at least ten times. This sequence joins TRBV12-3 or TRBV12-4 and TRBJ1-2, with no clear D. V dropped 1 base and J dropped 5 bases, with 11 bases sitting between them. The CDR3 runs 14 residues. The CDR3 region is CASSLDDRRYGYTF. The CDR3 DNA reads TGTGCCAGCAGTTTAGATGACCGCAGGTATGGCTACACCTTC.

The table lists this clonotype with many counts. V is TRBV28 and J is TRBJ1-1, with TRBD1 as a possible D gene (6 bases). CDR3 size: 13 residues. The germline V gene encodes CDR1 MDHEN and CDR2 SYDVKM. Trimming left V 7 bases short and J 0 bases short, with 9 bases between. The CDR3 protein is CASTPGVNTEAFF. The CDR3 region has the DNA TGTGCCAGCACACCAGGGGTGAACACTGAAGCTTTCTTT.

This clonotype was detected ten times or more. The rearrangement uses TRBV6-1 and TRBJ1-1; the D gene is possibly TRBD1 (6 bases). V lost 8 bases and J 0 bases, leaving 13 bases between the germline ends. There are 14 residues in the CDR3. Germline lookup yields CDR1 MNHNS and CDR2 SASEGT. Here the CDR3 reads CASRTEPMNTEAFF. In nucleotides, the CDR3 is TGTGCCAGCCGGACAGAACCAATGAACACTGAAGCTTTCTTT.

This clonotype was recorded at least ten times. V is TRBV25-1 and J is TRBJ2-6; unclear D gene. In germline, CDR1 is MGHDK, CDR2 SYGVNS. This CDR3 comprises 14 residues. The V gene lost 8 bases and the J gene lost 4 bases, with 12 bases spanning the gap. The CDR3 bases are TGTGCCAGCCAAGTTTCAGGCGGGGCCAACGTCCTGACTTTC. This sequence encodes CASQVSGGANVLTF.

This clonotype showed up many times. The V call is TRBV15, the J call TRBJ2-1; 9 positions match TRBD2. The CDR3 totals 16 residues. Germline loops: CDR1 LNHNV, CDR2 YYDKDF (reference sequence). Trimming cost V 6 bases and J 1 base; bases outside gene matches: 7. The DNA of the CDR3 is TGTGCCACCAGGATCGAAGCGGGAGGATCCTACAATGAGCAGTTCTTC. Encoded protein: CATRIEAGGSYNEQFF.

At least ten counts were recorded for this clonotype. This chain links TRBV9 with TRBJ2-7; tentatively, D is TRBD2 (6 bases). V dropped 3 bases and J dropped 2 bases, with 9 bases sitting between them. Germline CDR1 SGDLS, CDR2 YYNGEE. The CDR3 spans 13 residues. In nucleotides, the CDR3 is TGTGCCAGCAGCGATTCGGGGGCCTACGAGCAGTACTTC. This gives the protein CASSDSGAYEQYF. Full variable domain (missing parts from reference TRBV9 and TRBJ2-7): DSGVTQTPKHLITATGQRVTLRCSPRSGDLSVYWYQQSLDQGLQFLIQYYNGEERAKGNILERFSAQQFPDLHSELNLSSLELGDSALYFCASSDSGAYEQYFGPGTRLTVT.

This clonotype was picked up many times. This chain uses TRBV5-1 with TRBJ2-7, with 9 nucleotides matching TRBD1. The junction had 12 bases not matched to a gene; V was cut back by 2 bases and J by 0 bases. Germline V gene sequence: CDR1 SGHRS, CDR2 YFSETQ. The CDR3 is 18 residues long. In DNA form, the CDR3 reads TGCGCCAGCAGCTTCAAATGGACTGGGACAGGGATCTCCTACGAGCAGTACTTC. It is translated as CASSFKWTGTGISYEQYF.

This sequence joins TRBV29-1 and TRBJ2-7; TRBD1 matches at 9 bases. The CDR3 runs 11 residues. Germline loops: CDR1 SQVTM, CDR2 ANQGSEA. J gave up 5 bases and V 6 bases, and 2 bases lay outside the gene matches. The CDR3 region has the DNA TGCAGCGTAGGACAGGGGAACGAGCAGTACTTC. This translates into CSVGQGNEQYF.

This clonotype occurred many times. The J gene is TRBJ2-7, the V gene TRBV6-2 or TRBV6-3; no clear D. The length of the CDR3 is 14 residues. Germline values: CDR1 MNHEY, CDR2 SVGEGT. Deletions cut 0 bases from V and 5 bases from J, with 11 bases between. As DNA, the CDR3 is TGTGCCAGCAGTTACTCGGGTCCGCCAGACGAGCAGTACTTC. It codes for CASSYSGPPDEQYF.